A single sample gave rise to the 2 T cell receptor beta chains below, sequenced in a study of blood T cell repertoires in COVID-19 (dated by TCRdb to the early 2020s). Libraries came from the immunoSEQ multiplex PCR assay. Entries here come from immuneACCESS through TCRdb and include only in-frame sequences with V and J called. Some clones fail to appear in such tables; in the studies checked, an unresolved V gene covers under half of the shortfall, and the cause of the remainder is unknown. The sample table records about 180,000 clones; about 86% of these occur just once. Roughly an eighth of the sample lies in the top ten. Specimen: peripheral blood. These receptors were collected from a woman in her 70s with COVID-19, enrolled during active disease.

The chain carries TRBV11-3 and TRBJ1-1, with 8 bases identical to TRBD1. This CDR3 comprises 16 residues. Germline V gene lookup returns CDR1 SGHNT and CDR2 YENEEA. V lost 3 bases, J lost 1 base, and 7 bases stayed unmatched. CDR3 sequence (DNA): TGTGCCAGCAGCTTGGCACGAGGACAGGGGAACACTGAAGCTTTCTTT. Protein product: CASSLARGQGNTEAFF.

The chain employs TRBV14 and TRBJ1-4; the match to TRBD1 covers 10 bases. The CDR3 has 15 amino acids. Germline CDR1 reads SGHDN; CDR2 reads FVKESK. With 4 bases clipped from V and 8 bases from J, the junction kept 7 bases outside the gene matches. CDR3 bases: TGTGCCAGCAGCCTACTCGGACAGGGGGACGAAAAACTGTTTTTT. It yields the protein CASSLLGQGDEKLFF.